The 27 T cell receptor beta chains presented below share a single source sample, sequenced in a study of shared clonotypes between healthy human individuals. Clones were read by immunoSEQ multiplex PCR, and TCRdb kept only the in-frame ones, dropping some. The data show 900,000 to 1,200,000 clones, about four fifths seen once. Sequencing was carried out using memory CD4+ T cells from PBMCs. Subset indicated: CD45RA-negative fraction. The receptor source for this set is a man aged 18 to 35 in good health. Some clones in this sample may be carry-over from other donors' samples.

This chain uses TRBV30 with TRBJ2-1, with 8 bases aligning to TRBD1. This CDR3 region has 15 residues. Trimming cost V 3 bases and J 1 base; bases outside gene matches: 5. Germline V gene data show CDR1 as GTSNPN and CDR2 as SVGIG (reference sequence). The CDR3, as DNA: TGTGCCTGGAGCACCGGACAGGGATCCTACAATGAGCAGTTCTTC. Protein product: CAWSTGQGSYNEQFF.

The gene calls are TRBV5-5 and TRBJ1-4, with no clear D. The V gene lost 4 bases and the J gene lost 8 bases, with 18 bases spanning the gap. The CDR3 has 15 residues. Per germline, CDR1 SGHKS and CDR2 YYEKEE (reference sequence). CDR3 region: CASSPTGGFGEKLFF. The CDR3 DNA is TGTGCCAGCAGCCCAACGGGCGGATTTGGGGAAAAACTGTTTTTT.

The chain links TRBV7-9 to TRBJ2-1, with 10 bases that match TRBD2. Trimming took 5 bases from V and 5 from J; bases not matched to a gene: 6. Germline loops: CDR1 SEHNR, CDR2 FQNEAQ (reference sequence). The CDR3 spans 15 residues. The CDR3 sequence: CASSLLAGVNNEQFF. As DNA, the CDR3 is TGTGCCAGCAGCCTCCTAGCGGGAGTTAACAATGAGCAGTTCTTC.

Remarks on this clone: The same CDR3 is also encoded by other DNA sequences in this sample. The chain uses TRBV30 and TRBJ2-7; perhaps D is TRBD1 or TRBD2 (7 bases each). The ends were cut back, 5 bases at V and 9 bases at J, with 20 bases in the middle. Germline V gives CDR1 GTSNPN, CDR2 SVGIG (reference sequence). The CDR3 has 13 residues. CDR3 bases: TGTGCCTGGGGTAGACAGGGTGGGGAGGGGCAGTACTTC. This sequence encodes CAWGRQGGEGQYF.

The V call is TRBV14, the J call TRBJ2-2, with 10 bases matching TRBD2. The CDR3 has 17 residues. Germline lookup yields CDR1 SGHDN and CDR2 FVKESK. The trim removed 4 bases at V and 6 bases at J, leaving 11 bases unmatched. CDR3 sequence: CASSPFHGSGRAGELFF. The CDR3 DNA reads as TGTGCCAGCAGCCCGTTCCACGGGAGCGGGAGGGCCGGGGAGCTGTTTTTT.

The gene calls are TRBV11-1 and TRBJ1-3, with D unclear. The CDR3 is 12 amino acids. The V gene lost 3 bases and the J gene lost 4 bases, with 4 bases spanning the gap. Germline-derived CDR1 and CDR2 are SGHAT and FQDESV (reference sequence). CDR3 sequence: CASSFTGNTIYF. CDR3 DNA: TGTGCCAGCAGCTTTACCGGAAACACCATATATTTT.

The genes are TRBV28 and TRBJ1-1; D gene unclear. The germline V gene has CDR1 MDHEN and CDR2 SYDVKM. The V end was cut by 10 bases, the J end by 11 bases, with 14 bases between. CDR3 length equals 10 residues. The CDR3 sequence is CATESRRAFF. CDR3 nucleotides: TGTGCCACCGAATCGCGGAGGGCTTTCTTT.

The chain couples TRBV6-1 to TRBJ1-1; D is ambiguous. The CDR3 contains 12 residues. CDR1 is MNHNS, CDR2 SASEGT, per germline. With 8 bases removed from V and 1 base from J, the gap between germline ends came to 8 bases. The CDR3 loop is CASLPPNTEAFF. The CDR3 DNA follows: TGTGCCAGCTTGCCACCGAACACTGAAGCTTTCTTT.

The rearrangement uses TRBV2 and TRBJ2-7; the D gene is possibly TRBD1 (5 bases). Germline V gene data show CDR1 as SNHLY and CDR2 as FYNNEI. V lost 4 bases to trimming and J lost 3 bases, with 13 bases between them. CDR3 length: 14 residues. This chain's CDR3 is CASSAEWQGYEQYF. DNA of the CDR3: TGTGCCAGCAGTGCGGAGTGGCAGGGCTACGAGCAGTACTTC.

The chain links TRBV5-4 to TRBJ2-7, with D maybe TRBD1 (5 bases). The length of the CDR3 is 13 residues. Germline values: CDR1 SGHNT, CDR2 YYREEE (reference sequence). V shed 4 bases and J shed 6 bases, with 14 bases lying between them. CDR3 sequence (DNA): TGTGCCAGCAGCCATGGACAATCCACCGAGCAGTACTTC. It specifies CASSHGQSTEQYF. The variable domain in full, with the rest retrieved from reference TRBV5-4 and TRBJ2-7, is ETGVTQSPTHLIKTRGQQVTLRCSSQSGHNTVSWYQQALGQGPQFIFQYYREEENGRGNFPPRFSGLQFPNYSSELNVNALELDDSALYLCASSHGQSTEQYFGPGTRLTVT.

DNA for the CDR3: TGTGCCAGCAGCAGACAGGGGGCAAGCAATGAAAAACTGTTTTTT. It translates to CASSRQGASNEKLFF. This chain joins TRBV28 and TRBJ1-4; 10 bases agree with TRBD1. The CDR3 loop spans 15 amino acids. From germline, CDR1 is MDHEN and CDR2 SYDVKM. J was trimmed by 5 bases and V by 6 bases; bases with no gene match: 6.

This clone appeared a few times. CDR3 amino acids: CASSLLQGREQYF. DNA for the CDR3: TGTGCCAGCAGCTTACTACAGGGGAGGGAGCAGTACTTC. This chain connects TRBV7-9 to TRBJ2-7; a weak D match, TRBD1 (7 bases). V was cut by 2 bases and J by 7 bases, with 12 bases left in between. Germline V gene data show CDR1 as SEHNR and CDR2 as FQNEAQ (reference sequence). CDR3 length: 13 residues. Drawing the rest from reference TRBV7-9 and TRBJ2-7, the complete variable domain is DTGVSQNPRHKITKRGQNVTFRCDPISEHNRLYWYRQTLGQGPEFLTYFQNEAQLEKSRLLSDRFSAERPKGSFSTLEIQRTEQGDSAMYLCASSLLQGREQYFGPGTRLTVT.

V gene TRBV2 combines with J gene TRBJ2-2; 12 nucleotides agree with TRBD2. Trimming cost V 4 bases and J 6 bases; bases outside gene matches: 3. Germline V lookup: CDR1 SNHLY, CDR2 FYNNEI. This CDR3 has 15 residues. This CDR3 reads CASSGSSGRAGELFF. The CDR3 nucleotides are TGTGCCAGCAGTGGATCTAGCGGGAGGGCCGGGGAGCTGTTTTTT.

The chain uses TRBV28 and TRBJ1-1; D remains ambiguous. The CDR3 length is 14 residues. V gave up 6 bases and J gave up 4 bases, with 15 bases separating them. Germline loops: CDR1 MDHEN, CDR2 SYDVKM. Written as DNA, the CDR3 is TGTGCCAGCAGCCTATTAACCCTGGGCACTGAAGCTTTCTTT. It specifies CASSLLTLGTEAFF. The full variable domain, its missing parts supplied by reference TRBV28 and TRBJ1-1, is DVKVTQSSRYLVKRTGEKVFLECVQDMDHENMFWYRQDPGLGLRLIYFSYDVKMKEKGDIPEGYSVSREKKERFSLILESASTNQTSMYLCASSLLTLGTEAFFGQGTRLTVV.

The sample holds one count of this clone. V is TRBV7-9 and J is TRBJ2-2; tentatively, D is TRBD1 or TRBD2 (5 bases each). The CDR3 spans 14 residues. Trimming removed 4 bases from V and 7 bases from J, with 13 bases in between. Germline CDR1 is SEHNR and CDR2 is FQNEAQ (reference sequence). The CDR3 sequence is CASSYGTMGGELFF. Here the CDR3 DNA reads TGTGCCAGCAGCTACGGGACCATGGGCGGGGAGCTGTTTTTT.

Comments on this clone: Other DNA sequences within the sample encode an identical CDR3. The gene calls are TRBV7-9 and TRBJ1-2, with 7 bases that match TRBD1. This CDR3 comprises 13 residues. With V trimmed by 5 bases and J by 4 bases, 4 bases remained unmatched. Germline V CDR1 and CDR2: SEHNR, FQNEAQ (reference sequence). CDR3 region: CASSLGQSYGYTF. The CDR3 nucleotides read TGTGCCAGCAGCCTGGGACAGAGCTATGGCTACACCTTC.

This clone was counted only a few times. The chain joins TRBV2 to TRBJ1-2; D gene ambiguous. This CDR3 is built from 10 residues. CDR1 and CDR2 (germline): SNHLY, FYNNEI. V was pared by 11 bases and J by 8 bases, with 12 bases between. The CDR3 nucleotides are TGTGCCGGCGGAGGGTTCGGCTACACCTTC. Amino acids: CAGGGFGYTF.

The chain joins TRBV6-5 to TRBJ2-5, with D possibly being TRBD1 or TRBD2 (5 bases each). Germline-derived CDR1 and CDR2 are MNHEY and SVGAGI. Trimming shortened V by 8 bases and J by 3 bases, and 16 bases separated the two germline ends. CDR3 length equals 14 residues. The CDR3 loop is CASAKWGREETQYF. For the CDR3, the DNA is TGTGCCAGCGCGAAGTGGGGACGCGAAGAGACCCAGTACTTC.

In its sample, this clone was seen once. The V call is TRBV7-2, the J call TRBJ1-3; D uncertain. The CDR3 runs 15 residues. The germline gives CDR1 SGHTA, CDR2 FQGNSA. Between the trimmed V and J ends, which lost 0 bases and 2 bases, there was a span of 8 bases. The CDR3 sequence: CASSLARGTGNTIYF. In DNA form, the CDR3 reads TGTGCCAGCAGCTTAGCCCGAGGGACTGGAAACACCATATATTTT.

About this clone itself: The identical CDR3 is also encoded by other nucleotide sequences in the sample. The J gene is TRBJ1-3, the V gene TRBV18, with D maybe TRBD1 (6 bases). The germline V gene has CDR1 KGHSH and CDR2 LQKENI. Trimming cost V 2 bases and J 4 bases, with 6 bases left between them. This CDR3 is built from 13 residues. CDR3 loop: CASSPGQGNTIYF. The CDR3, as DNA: TGTGCCAGCTCACCAGGACAGGGAAACACCATATATTTT.

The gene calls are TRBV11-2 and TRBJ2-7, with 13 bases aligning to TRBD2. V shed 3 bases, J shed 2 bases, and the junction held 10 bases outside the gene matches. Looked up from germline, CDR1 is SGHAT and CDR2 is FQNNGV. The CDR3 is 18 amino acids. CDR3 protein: CASSFYPGGLAGPYEQYF. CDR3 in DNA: TGTGCCAGCAGCTTTTACCCCGGGGGACTAGCGGGACCCTACGAGCAGTACTTC.

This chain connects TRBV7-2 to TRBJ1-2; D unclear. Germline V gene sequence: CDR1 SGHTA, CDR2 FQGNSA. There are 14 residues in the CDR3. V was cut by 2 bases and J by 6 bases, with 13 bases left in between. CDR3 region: CASSLRWVGHGYTF. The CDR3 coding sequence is TGTGCCAGCAGCTTACGTTGGGTGGGCCATGGCTACACCTTC. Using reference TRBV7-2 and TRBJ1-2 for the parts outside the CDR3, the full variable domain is GAGVSQSPSNKVTEKGKDVELRCDPISGHTALYWYRQSLGQGLEFLIYFQGNSAPDKSGLPSDRFSAERTGGSVSTLTIQRTQQEDSAVYLCASSLRWVGHGYTFGSGTRLTVV.

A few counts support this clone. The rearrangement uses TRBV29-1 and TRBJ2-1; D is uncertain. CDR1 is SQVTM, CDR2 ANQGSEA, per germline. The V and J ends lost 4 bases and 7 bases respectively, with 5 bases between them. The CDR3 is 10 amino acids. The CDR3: CSVGWNEQFF. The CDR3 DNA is TGCAGCGTTGGGTGGAATGAGCAGTTCTTC.

This CDR3 reads CASSLAGSGDEQYF. The CDR3 DNA reads TGCGCCAGCAGCTTAGCGGGGTCCGGCGACGAGCAGTACTTC. This sequence joins TRBV5-1 and TRBJ2-7; 7 nucleotides match TRBD2. The ends lost 2 bases at V and 5 bases at J; junction bases unmatched: 7. The CDR3 spans 14 residues. The germline V gene has CDR1 SGHRS and CDR2 YFSETQ.

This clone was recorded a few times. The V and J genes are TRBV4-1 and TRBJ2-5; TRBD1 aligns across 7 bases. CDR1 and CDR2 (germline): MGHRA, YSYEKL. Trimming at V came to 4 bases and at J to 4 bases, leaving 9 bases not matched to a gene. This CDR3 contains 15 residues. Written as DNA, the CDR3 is TGCGCCAGCAGCCGCTACGACAGGGACGGAGAGACCCAGTACTTC. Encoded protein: CASSRYDRDGETQYF.

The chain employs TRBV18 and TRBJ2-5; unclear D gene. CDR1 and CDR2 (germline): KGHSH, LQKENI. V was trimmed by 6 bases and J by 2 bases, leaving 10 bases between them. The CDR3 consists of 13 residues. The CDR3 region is CASSPVLQETQYF. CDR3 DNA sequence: TGTGCCAGCTCCCCCGTCCTACAAGAGACCCAGTACTTC.

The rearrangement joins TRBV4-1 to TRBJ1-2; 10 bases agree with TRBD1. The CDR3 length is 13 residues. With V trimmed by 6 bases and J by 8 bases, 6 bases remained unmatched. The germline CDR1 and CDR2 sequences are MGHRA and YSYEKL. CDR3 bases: TGCGCCAGCAGTAACCGGGACAGGGGAGGCTACACCTTC. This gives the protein CASSNRDRGGYTF.